These T cell receptor beta chains were read from a single sample in a study of CD4 T cells in relation to SARS-CoV-2 and coronaviruses. The repertoire was sequenced with immunoSEQ multiplex PCR; TCRdb's copy has only in-frame clones and lacks some. The table shows around 24,000 clones, with about three quarters occurring only once. What these receptors recognize is not known. The sequencing input was CD4+ T cells from PBMCs, cultured in vitro. These TCRs come from a human donor in good health. Each CDR3 is given with its conserved first and last residue. The D gene is left open where the match is weak. Clone size is given for some rows only: seen once, a few or many times, or a class if the clone is expanded.

cdr3_length j_call d_call clone_size v_call cdr3_aa cdr3_nt
14 TRBJ2-1 TRBD2 - TRBV29-1 CSVEPSGLYNEQFF TGCAGCGTTGAACCTAGCGGCCTTTACAATGAGCAGTTCTTC
15 TRBJ2-1 - - TRBV7-8 CASSLGRGRNNEQFF TGTGCCAGCAGCTTAGGACGGGGACGGAACAATGAGCAGTTCTTC
16 TRBJ2-6 - - TRBV7-2 CASSLVVGSGANVLTF TGTGCCAGCAGCTTAGTAGTTGGTTCTGGGGCCAACGTCCTGACTTTC
13 TRBJ1-1 - - TRBV19 CASSYTGNTEAFF TGTGCCAGTAGTTACACTGGGAACACTGAAGCTTTCTTT
15 TRBJ2-1 TRBD2 - TRBV7-7 CASSLIAGAYNEQFF TGTGCCAGCAGCTTAATAGCGGGGGCCTACAATGAGCAGTTCTTC
13 TRBJ1-1 - - TRBV6-2/TRBV6-3 CASSGQGYTEAFF TGTGCCAGCAGTGGCCAGGGTTACACTGAAGCTTTCTTT
12 TRBJ2-3 - - TRBV18 CASSPGSDTQYF TGTGCCAGCTCACCGGGCTCAGATACGCAGTATTTT
13 TRBJ1-2 - - TRBV5-6 CASSLDPTQGYTF TGTGCCAGCAGCTTAGACCCGACCCAGGGCTACACCTTC
19 TRBJ2-1 - - TRBV4-3 CASSQGIRWRQRKDNEQFF TGCGCCAGCAGCCAAGGAATAAGGTGGCGGCAGCGCAAAGACAATGAGCAGTTCTTC
17 TRBJ2-3 - - TRBV21-1 CASSNRNRDRGTDTQYF TGTGCCAGCAGCAACCGAAACCGGGACAGGGGCACAGATACGCAGTATTTT
14 TRBJ1-2 - - TRBV7-2 CASSSNSGPMGYTF TGTGCCAGCAGCTCGAATTCAGGGCCTATGGGCTACACCTTC
13 TRBJ1-2 - - TRBV4-1 CASSQGGARGYTF TGCGCCAGCAGCCAAGGAGGGGCGCGTGGCTACACCTTC
18 TRBJ2-5 - - TRBV6-2/TRBV6-3 CASSYSILGDLGKETQYF TGTGCCAGCAGTTACTCGATCCTTGGGGATCTGGGGAAAGAGACCCAGTACTTC
14 TRBJ2-6 - - TRBV3-1/TRBV3-2 CASTLTGGANVLTF TGTGCCAGCACCTTAACGGGAGGGGCCAACGTCCTGACTTTC
14 TRBJ2-7 - few TRBV7-2 CASSLVRSSYEQYF TGTGCCAGCAGCTTAGTTAGGAGCTCCTACGAGCAGTACTTC
13 TRBJ2-2 - - TRBV19 CASSSLTFRELFF TGTGCCAGTAGCAGCCTGACTTTTCGGGAGCTGTTTTTT
18 TRBJ2-2 TRBD2 - TRBV5-1 CASSFGSVGTGGAGELFF TGCGCCAGCAGCTTTGGGTCGGTCGGGACGGGAGGAGCCGGGGAGCTGTTTTTT
17 TRBJ1-4 - - TRBV14 CASSPSGTYVAGEKLFF TGTGCCAGCAGTCCCTCCGGGACTTACGTCGCCGGTGAAAAACTGTTTTTT
14 TRBJ2-7 - - TRBV5-4 CASSRELGSYEQYF TGTGCCAGCAGCCGCGAGTTAGGGTCCTACGAGCAGTACTTC
14 TRBJ2-3 TRBD1 - TRBV28 CASSGDSFTDTQYF TGTGCCAGCAGTGGGGACAGTTTCACAGATACGCAGTATTTT
15 TRBJ1-5 - - TRBV6-2/TRBV6-3 CASSYHAGSHQPQHF TGTGCCAGCAGTTACCATGCAGGGTCCCATCAGCCCCAGCATTTT
15 TRBJ1-1 TRBD1 - TRBV5-1 CASSLAGQGETEAFF TGCGCCAGCAGTCTGGCCGGACAGGGAGAGACTGAAGCTTTCTTT
14 TRBJ2-5 - - TRBV25-1 CASSDSGAGETQYF TGTGCCAGCAGTGATTCGGGGGCCGGGGAGACCCAGTACTTC
14 TRBJ1-5 TRBD1 - TRBV6-5 CASSPGQTDQPQHF TGTGCCAGCAGTCCGGGACAGACTGATCAGCCCCAGCATTTT
12 TRBJ1-1 - - TRBV18 CASSPLNTEAFF TGTGCCAGCTCACCCCTAAACACTGAAGCTTTCTTT
15 TRBJ1-5 TRBD1 - TRBV6-2/TRBV6-3 CASSAARGDNQPQHF TGTGCCAGCAGTGCTGCCAGGGGGGACAATCAGCCCCAGCATTTT
17 TRBJ2-1 TRBD2 few TRBV4-1 CASSRGGLAILGNEQFF TGCGCCAGCAGCCGCGGAGGACTAGCTATTTTGGGGAATGAGCAGTTCTTC
15 TRBJ1-5 - - TRBV9 CVSSVGPTANQPQHF TGTGTCAGCAGCGTAGGCCCCACAGCTAATCAGCCCCAGCATTTT
14 TRBJ2-7 - - TRBV19 CASSIGPGSSEQYF TGTGCCAGTAGTATAGGTCCAGGTTCAAGCGAGCAGTACTTC
14 TRBJ2-5 - - TRBV6-5 CASAQVRAQETQYF TGTGCCAGCGCCCAGGTTCGGGCACAAGAGACCCAGTACTTC
14 TRBJ2-5 - - TRBV6-6 CASLRGRGSETQYF TGTGCCAGCCTCCGAGGGCGGGGATCGGAGACCCAGTACTTC
17 TRBJ2-1 TRBD2 few TRBV7-2 CASSPRLAGGHYNEQFF TGTGCCAGCAGCCCGCGACTAGCGGGGGGGCACTACAATGAGCAGTTCTTC
14 TRBJ1-6 - - TRBV11-2 CASSWTADNSPLHF TGTGCCAGCAGCTGGACAGCAGATAATTCACCCCTCCACTTT
14 TRBJ2-3 - - TRBV3-1/TRBV3-2 CASSHLRGPRPQYF TGTGCCAGCAGCCACCTACGGGGGCCGCGGCCGCAGTATTTT
13 TRBJ2-1 - - TRBV12-3/TRBV12-4 CASSPTNFNEQFF TGTGCCAGCAGTCCGACGAACTTCAATGAGCAGTTCTTC
15 TRBJ2-1 TRBD2 few TRBV6-6 CASSYPPGLANEQFF TGTGCCAGCAGTTACCCTCCGGGACTAGCCAATGAGCAGTTCTTC
16 TRBJ2-5 TRBD2 - TRBV7-6 CASSSYGTSGAETQYF TGTGCCAGCAGCTCCTATGGGACTAGCGGCGCAGAGACCCAGTACTTC
14 TRBJ2-7 - - TRBV21-1 CASSRDSLSYEQYF TGTGCCAGCAGCAGAGACAGTCTATCCTACGAGCAGTACTTC
16 TRBJ2-5 TRBD2 - TRBV6-6 CASSSVSGGAQETQYF TGTGCCAGCAGTTCCGTTAGCGGGGGGGCACAAGAGACCCAGTACTTC
16 TRBJ2-7 TRBD2 once TRBV3-1/TRBV3-2 CASSPPGTSALGEQYF TGTGCCAGCAGCCCCCCCGGGACTAGCGCTTTGGGGGAGCAGTACTTC
13 TRBJ1-3 - once TRBV20-1 CSASLHSGNTIYF TGCAGTGCTAGTCTACACTCTGGAAACACCATATATTTT
14 TRBJ1-4 TRBD1 - TRBV7-2 CASSSGTGGEKLFF TGTGCCAGCAGCTCCGGGACAGGGGGTGAAAAACTGTTTTTT
20 TRBJ2-5 TRBD1 - TRBV6-2/TRBV6-3 CASSYESGQGARRVQETQYF TGTGCCAGCAGTTATGAGTCGGGACAGGGGGCCCGGAGGGTCCAAGAGACCCAGTACTTC
17 TRBJ2-5 TRBD2 - TRBV9 CASSVEPSGGALETQYF TGTGCCAGCAGCGTAGAGCCTAGCGGGGGGGCATTGGAGACCCAGTACTTC
13 TRBJ1-4 TRBD1 - TRBV29-1 CSARDRIGEKLFF TGCAGCGCTCGGGACAGGATCGGAGAAAAACTGTTTTTT
12 TRBJ2-5 - once TRBV7-8 CASSPGAGTQYF TGTGCCAGCAGCCCGGGAGCGGGGACCCAGTACTTC
12 TRBJ2-7 - - TRBV28 CASSYPGYEQYF TGTGCCAGCAGCTATCCGGGCTACGAGCAGTACTTC
15 TRBJ2-7 - - TRBV21-1 CASSAQREGGYEQYF TGTGCCAGCAGCGCCCAGCGGGAGGGCGGGTACGAGCAGTACTTC
15 TRBJ1-2 TRBD1 few TRBV13 CASSLLTGGNYGYTF TGTGCCAGCAGCTTGCTTACAGGGGGAAACTATGGCTACACCTTC
15 TRBJ2-2 - few TRBV7-6 CASSVSLEGAGELFF TGTGCCAGCAGCGTATCTCTAGAGGGGGCCGGGGAGCTGTTTTTT
15 TRBJ1-1 - few TRBV9 CASSPSGGGGTEAFF TGTGCCAGCAGCCCATCTGGAGGTGGGGGCACTGAAGCTTTCTTT
16 TRBJ1-3 - - TRBV10-3 CAIGTSTGLSGNTIYF TGTGCCATCGGTACATCGACGGGACTCTCTGGAAACACCATATATTTT
16 TRBJ1-3 TRBD1 - TRBV11-2 CASSYSQGEPGNTIYF TGTGCCAGCAGCTACTCACAGGGGGAACCTGGAAACACCATATATTTT